Below, one TCR beta chain is given with its context. The antigen remains undetermined. TCRdb analysed the reads with MiXCR anew, one entry per CDR3 protein. Among about 220,000 distinct CDR3 sequences listed, around 35% were seen once. The entry originates in a study of T cell repertoires in cytomegalovirus infection. Study-wide context: CMV epitopes that were recently identified and HLA-C-restricted were used alongside well-studied HLA-B-restricted ones. Through public TCR beta signatures, both CMV infection and matching HLA type were indicated. Study-level points and caveats: The response measured ex vivo was dominated by TCR beta clonotypes (HLA-C-restricted and CMV-specific). Totalled public TCR beta family frequency picked out people who carried CMV plus the relevant HLA.

Sequencing was performed on CD8+ T cells from cultured PBMCs, taken from culture after CMV antigen stimulation. This TCR derives from a human donor in good health (CMV status not recorded). Some clones in this sample may be carry-over from other donors' samples.

CDR3 nucleotides: TGTGCCAGCAGACCCCTCGGGACTAGCGGGGGCAATGAGCAGTTCTTC. It codes for CASRPLGTSGGNEQFF. The chain carries TRBV12-3 or TRBV12-4 and TRBJ2-1, with 14 bases fitting TRBD2. Unmatched junction bases numbered 7, after V lost 6 bases and J lost 6 bases. The CDR3 contains 16 residues.